The 15 T cell receptor beta chains below all came from one sample that was sequenced in a study of siplizumab effects on memory and regulatory T cells. Method: immunoSEQ multiplex PCR; TCRdb's copy keeps in-frame clones and lacks some. Among some 100,000 clones listed, 92% were seen once. Sequenced material: Tregs sorted from blood. These receptors all stem from a human donor in good health.

The chain has TRBV7-2 and TRBJ2-7, with D possibly being TRBD1 or TRBD2 (5 bases each). This CDR3 has 18 amino acids. Germline-derived CDR1 and CDR2 are SGHTA and FQGNSA. Trimming stripped 3 bases from V and 2 bases from J, with 23 bases between. CDR3 DNA sequence: TGTGCCAGCAGCTTGGCTCCGGTCGTATGGGACCGGCCCTACGAGCAGTACTTC. It translates to CASSLAPVVWDRPYEQYF.

The chain recombines TRBV2 with TRBJ2-7, with D perhaps being TRBD1 or TRBD2 (5 bases each). In germline, CDR1 is SNHLY, CDR2 FYNNEI. The V gene lost 6 bases and the J gene lost 1 base, with 13 bases spanning the gap. The CDR3 contains 14 residues. The DNA for the CDR3 is TGTGCCAGCAGCATCGGGACGTCGTCCTACGAGCAGTACTTC. This sequence encodes CASSIGTSSYEQYF.

This chain uses TRBV7-9 with TRBJ2-7; D possibly matches TRBD1 or TRBD2 (6 bases each). Per germline, CDR1 SEHNR and CDR2 FQNEAQ (reference sequence). The CDR3 runs to 18 residues. V shed 1 base and J shed 2 bases, with 21 bases lying between them. CDR3 nucleotides: TGTGCCAGCAGCTTAGTCGGAGGTTGGTCAGGGGAGGCCTACGAGCAGTACTTC. Amino acids: CASSLVGGWSGEAYEQYF.

The gene calls are TRBV2 and TRBJ1-2; D unresolved. Germline CDR1 SNHLY, CDR2 FYNNEI. This CDR3 has 16 amino acids. V lost 0 bases to trimming and J lost 5 bases, with 16 bases between them. CDR3 protein: CASSEALTVTGYGYTF. The CDR3 DNA is TGTGCCAGCAGTGAAGCGCTGACCGTGACGGGTTATGGCTACACCTTC.

The CDR3, as DNA: TGTGCCAGCAGTGGACACAGGGGCACTAACTATGGCTACACCTTC. Amino acids: CASSGHRGTNYGYTF. The chain recombines TRBV6-1 with TRBJ1-2; the match to TRBD1 covers 7 bases. CDR1 and CDR2 (germline): MNHNS, SASEGT. Trimming at V came to 4 bases and at J to 0 bases, leaving 5 bases not matched to a gene. The CDR3 is made up of 15 amino acids.

The rearrangement joins TRBV5-1 to TRBJ2-3; 10 nucleotides agree with TRBD2. The CDR3 contains 16 residues. Germline V gene lookup returns CDR1 SGHRS and CDR2 YFSETQ. J lost 4 bases, V lost 3 bases, and 8 bases had no gene match. CDR3 nucleotide sequence: TGCGCCAGCAGCTGGGGTGCGAGCGGGAGGGCAGATACGCAGTATTTT. This sequence encodes CASSWGASGRADTQYF.

The J gene is TRBJ2-7, the V gene TRBV5-1, with D tentatively TRBD1 or TRBD2 (5 bases each). The CDR3 covers 13 residues. Germline V gene data show CDR1 as SGHRS and CDR2 as YFSETQ. The V gene lost 4 bases and the J gene lost 7 bases, with 15 bases spanning the gap. DNA of the CDR3: TGCGCCAGCAGCCTCCGCTGGGGCGGGGAGCAGTACTTC. This codes for CASSLRWGGEQYF.

The gene calls are TRBV7-2 and TRBJ1-5, with D perhaps TRBD1 (6 bases). Germline CDR1 is SGHTA and CDR2 is FQGNSA. CDR3 length equals 13 residues. V lost 8 bases and J lost 5, with 13 bases in between. DNA of the CDR3: TGTGCCAGCGGGGGGGGGCAAGATCAGCCCCAGCATTTT. Its translation is CASGGGQDQPQHF.

The chain couples TRBV30 to TRBJ2-7; D may be TRBD2 (5 bases). Trimming took off 2 bases at V and 9 bases at J, with 14 bases between the two ends. Germline lookup yields CDR1 GTSNPN and CDR2 SVGIG (reference sequence). The CDR3 extends over 12 amino acids. CDR3 amino acids: CAWSLSGGVQYF. The CDR3 bases are TGTGCCTGGAGTCTCTCAGGAGGAGTGCAGTACTTC.

The chain uses TRBV28 and TRBJ2-1, with 7 bases that match TRBD2. V dropped 7 bases and J dropped 10; count of bases not matched to a gene: 19. CDR1 and CDR2 from the germline V gene are MDHEN and SYDVKM. This CDR3 comprises 16 residues. The CDR3 sequence: CASITGGAEVTREQFF. As DNA, the CDR3 is TGTGCCAGCATCACGGGGGGTGCGGAGGTAACCAGGGAGCAGTTCTTC.

V is TRBV10-2 and J is TRBJ2-7; 9 bases are shared with TRBD2. Germline V lookup: CDR1 WSHSY, CDR2 SAAADI. This CDR3 comprises 14 residues. With V trimmed by 5 bases and J by 0 bases, 2 bases remained unmatched. The chain's CDR3 is CASSRLAASYEQYF. DNA of the CDR3: TGCGCCAGCAGTCGACTAGCGGCCTCCTACGAGCAGTACTTC.

DNA of the CDR3: TGTGCCAGCAGCCCCGTAGGACGGGACCCCACAGATACGCAGTATTTT. As protein: CASSPVGRDPTDTQYF. The V call is TRBV5-8, the J call TRBJ2-3; D is perhaps TRBD1 or TRBD2 (5 bases each). Trimming stripped 4 bases from V and 2 bases from J, with 17 bases between. CDR3 length equals 16 residues. Germline V gene data show CDR1 as SGHTS and CDR2 as YDEGEE.

The rearrangement joins TRBV14 to TRBJ2-1; TRBD1 might be the D (5 bases). The CDR3 contains 11 residues. Between the trimmed V and J ends, which lost 4 bases and 8 bases, there was a span of 6 bases. Germline CDR1 SGHDN, CDR2 FVKESK. CDR3 region: CASSLGDEQFF. CDR3 sequence (DNA): TGTGCCAGCAGCCTAGGGGATGAGCAGTTCTTC.

The chain employs TRBV5-1 and TRBJ2-7, with D possibly TRBD2 on 6 matching bases. The V gene lost 0 bases and the J gene lost 1 base, with 11 bases spanning the gap. Germline V gene data show CDR1 as SGHRS and CDR2 as YFSETQ. The CDR3 consists of 15 residues. CDR3 coding DNA: TGCGCCAGCAGCTTGGCCGGGACTGAATCCTACGAGCAGTACTTC. Amino acids: CASSLAGTESYEQYF.

The V and J genes are TRBV30 and TRBJ2-7, with 7 bases lining up with TRBD2. Per the germline V gene, CDR1 is GTSNPN and CDR2 is SVGIG (reference sequence). Trimming cost V 0 bases and J 5 bases; bases outside gene matches: 13. The CDR3 is 16 amino acids. The CDR3 here is CAWSVGIGGGGNEQYF. The CDR3 coding sequence is TGTGCCTGGAGTGTAGGTATTGGGGGGGGTGGCAACGAGCAGTACTTC.